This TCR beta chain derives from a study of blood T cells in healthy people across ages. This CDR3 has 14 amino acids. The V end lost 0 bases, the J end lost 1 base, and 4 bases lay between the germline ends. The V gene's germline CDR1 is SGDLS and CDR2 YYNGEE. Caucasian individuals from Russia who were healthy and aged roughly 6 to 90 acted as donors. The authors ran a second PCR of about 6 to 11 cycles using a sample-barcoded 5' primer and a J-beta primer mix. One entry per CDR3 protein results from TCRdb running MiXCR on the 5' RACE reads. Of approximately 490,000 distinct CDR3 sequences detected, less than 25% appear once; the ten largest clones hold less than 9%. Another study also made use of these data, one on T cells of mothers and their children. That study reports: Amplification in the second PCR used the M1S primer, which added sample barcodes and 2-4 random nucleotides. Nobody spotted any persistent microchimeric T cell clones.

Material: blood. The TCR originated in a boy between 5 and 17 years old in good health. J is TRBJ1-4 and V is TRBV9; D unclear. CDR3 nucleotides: TGTGCCAGCAGCGTAGGGGGAACTAATGAAAAACTGTTTTTT. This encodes CASSVGGTNEKLFF.